What follows are 8 T cell receptor beta chains derived from one specimen sequenced in a study of T cells in Graves' hyperthyroidism and ophthalmopathy. TCR beta CDR3 sequences were amplified from RNA transcripts. A first-round RT-PCR of the TCR CDR3 used the HTBI primer set. TCRdb fed the multiplex PCR reads into MiXCR, producing one record per CDR3 protein. Seen here are around 290,000 distinct CDR3 sequences, more than 15% observed once, and the top ten hold roughly 50%. Sequencing input: blood. The receptors were gathered from a woman aged 55-69 years with Graves' ophthalmopathy.

This clonotype has only a few counts. V is TRBV5-1 and J is TRBJ2-5, with D maybe TRBD1 (6 bases). Per germline, CDR1 SGHRS and CDR2 YFSETQ. V lost 5 bases and J 5 bases, leaving 13 bases between the germline ends. CDR3 length equals 13 residues. The DNA of the CDR3 is TGCGCCAGCAGTCCAGGGGAGAGGGAGACCCAGTACTTC. Its protein is CASSPGERETQYF.

To note about this clonotype: This may come from a read error, since a much larger clone is one base off. The chain carries TRBV5-1 and TRBJ2-5, with 9 bases matching TRBD1. The J call may be faulty, since TRBJ2-1 better matches the DNA end. Germline V gene sequence: CDR1 SGHRS, CDR2 YFSETQ. CDR3 length: 13 amino acids. The CDR3, as DNA: TGCGCCAGCAGCTTACAGGGGGCTGAGACCCAGTTCTTC. It encodes CASSLQGAETQFF.

The chain is built from TRBV29-1 and TRBJ2-5; TRBD2 matches 7 bases. The CDR3 length is 14 residues. Germline V CDR1 and CDR2: SQVTM, ANQGSEA. The V and J ends lost 1 base and 5 bases, in that order; junction bases with no gene match: 7. The CDR3 is CSVEVGGVRETQYF. The CDR3 nucleotides are TGCAGCGTTGAAGTGGGAGGGGTCAGGGAGACCCAGTACTTC. The whole variable domain, remainder taken from reference TRBV29-1 and TRBJ2-5, is SAVISQKPSRDICQRGTSLTIQCQVDSQVTMMFWYRQQPGQSLTLIATANQGSEATYESGFVIDKFPISRPNLTFSTLTVSNMSPEDSSIYLCSVEVGGVRETQYFGPGTRLLVL.

The chain is built from TRBV7-6 and TRBJ1-4, with no clear D. This CDR3 spans 12 amino acids. The germline V and J ends were trimmed by 5 bases and 8 bases, with 9 bases remaining between them. Germline V gene sequence: CDR1 SGHVS, CDR2 FNYEAQ. The CDR3 DNA is TGTGCCAGCAGCGCTACCGGCGAAAAACTGTTTTTT. The encoded protein is CASSATGEKLFF.

With regard to this clonotype: One base away lies a much larger clone, so this may be a sequencing read error. The V and J genes are TRBV27 and TRBJ2-7; D call uncertain. The ends were cut back, 8 bases at V and 3 bases at J, with 5 bases in the middle. Germline loops: CDR1 MNHEY, CDR2 SMNVEV (reference sequence). The CDR3 spans 10 residues. The CDR3 spells CASGYYEQYF. CDR3 sequence (DNA): TGTGCCAGCGGCTACTACGAGCAGTACTTC.

This chain connects TRBV29-1 to TRBJ2-1; D is perhaps TRBD1 or TRBD2 (6 bases each). CDR1 is SQVTM, CDR2 ANQGSEA, per germline. This CDR3 comprises 13 residues. Trimming removed 4 bases from V and 6 bases from J, with 13 bases in between. CDR3 sequence (DNA): TGCAGCGTTGGAGAGGGGGGCGGCAATGAGCAGTTCTTC. Translated: CSVGEGGGNEQFF.

This clonotype was recorded many times. This rearrangement joins TRBV7-2 to TRBJ1-1; D gene uncertain. The CDR3 is 12 residues long. Germline V CDR1 and CDR2: SGHTA, FQGNSA. V dropped 2 bases and J dropped 3 bases, with 4 bases sitting between them. CDR3 in DNA: TGTGCCAGCAGCTTATTCCACACTGAAGCTTTCTTT. This sequence encodes CASSLFHTEAFF.

This clonotype was picked up many times. V gene TRBV6-1 combines with J gene TRBJ2-7; D is ambiguous. V lost 5 bases and J 4 bases, leaving 12 bases between the germline ends. The germline V gene has CDR1 MNHNS and CDR2 SASEGT. The CDR3 spans 13 residues. CDR3 nucleotides: TGTGCCAGCAGTTACGCCAGGTCTTACGAGCAGTACTTC. It is translated as CASSYARSYEQYF.